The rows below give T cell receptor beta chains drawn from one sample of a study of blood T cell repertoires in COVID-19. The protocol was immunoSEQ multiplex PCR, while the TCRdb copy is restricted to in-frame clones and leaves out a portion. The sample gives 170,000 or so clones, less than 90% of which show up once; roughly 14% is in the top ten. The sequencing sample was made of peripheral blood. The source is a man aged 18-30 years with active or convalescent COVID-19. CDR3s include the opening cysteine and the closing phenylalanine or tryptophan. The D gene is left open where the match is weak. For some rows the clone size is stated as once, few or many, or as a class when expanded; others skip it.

cdr3_aa: CASSVAGGGAYEQYF
cdr3_nt: TGTGCCAGCAGCGTAGCTGGAGGGGGCGCGTACGAGCAGTACTTC
j_call: TRBJ2-7
clone_size: .
v_call: TRBV9
d_call: .

cdr3_aa: CASSYFLGLAGGVTYF
cdr3_nt: TGTGCCAGCAGTTACTTTCTAGGGCTAGCGGGAGGGGTGACGTACTTC
j_call: TRBJ2-7
clone_size: .
v_call: TRBV6-6
d_call: TRBD2

cdr3_aa: CAWSVGGETQYF
cdr3_nt: TGTGCCTGGAGTGTAGGAGGGGAGACCCAGTACTTC
j_call: TRBJ2-5
clone_size: .
v_call: TRBV30
d_call: .

cdr3_aa: CASSPGGLNGYTF
cdr3_nt: TGTGCCAGCTCACCGGGGGGTTTGAATGGCTACACCTTC
j_call: TRBJ1-2
clone_size: .
v_call: TRBV18
d_call: .

cdr3_aa: CASTQTGGRGYTF
cdr3_nt: TGTGCCAGCACTCAGACAGGGGGACGTGGCTACACCTTC
j_call: TRBJ1-2
clone_size: .
v_call: TRBV6-5
d_call: TRBD1

cdr3_aa: CASSYRVNTEAFF
cdr3_nt: TGTGCCAGCAGTTACCGGGTGAACACTGAAGCTTTCTTT
j_call: TRBJ1-1
clone_size: .
v_call: TRBV6-5
d_call: .

cdr3_aa: CASSQAPQGLYEAFF
cdr3_nt: TGCGCCAGCAGCCAAGCGCCTCAGGGGTTGTATGAAGCTTTCTTT
j_call: TRBJ1-1
clone_size: .
v_call: TRBV4-1
d_call: .

cdr3_aa: CAISGTGEQYF
cdr3_nt: TGTGCCATCAGTGGGACAGGGGAGCAGTACTTC
j_call: TRBJ2-7
clone_size: .
v_call: TRBV10-3
d_call: TRBD1

cdr3_aa: CASSEGLGNTDTQYF
cdr3_nt: TGTGCCAGCAGCGAAGGACTAGGGAACACAGATACGCAGTATTTT
j_call: TRBJ2-3
clone_size: .
v_call: TRBV9
d_call: TRBD2

cdr3_aa: CASSWGQGAYNEQFF
cdr3_nt: TGCGCCAGCAGTTGGGGACAGGGGGCCTACAATGAGCAGTTCTTC
j_call: TRBJ2-1
clone_size: .
v_call: TRBV23-1
d_call: TRBD1

cdr3_aa: CASSLYGQTFNEQFF
cdr3_nt: TGCGCCAGCAGCTTGTACGGACAGACCTTCAATGAGCAGTTCTTC
j_call: TRBJ2-1
clone_size: .
v_call: TRBV5-1
d_call: .

cdr3_aa: CASSRGDSRRGYTF
cdr3_nt: TGTGCCAGCAGCCGAGGGGACTCCAGAAGGGGCTACACCTTC
j_call: TRBJ1-2
clone_size: once
v_call: TRBV14
d_call: .

cdr3_aa: CASSHWTAGENYEQYF
cdr3_nt: TGTGCCAGCAGTCACTGGACGGCGGGAGAGAACTACGAGCAGTACTTC
j_call: TRBJ2-7
clone_size: few
v_call: TRBV27
d_call: TRBD2

cdr3_aa: CASSLSGATPTDTQYF
cdr3_nt: TGCGCCAGCAGCTTGAGCGGGGCCACCCCCACAGATACGCAGTATTTT
j_call: TRBJ2-3
clone_size: .
v_call: TRBV5-1
d_call: TRBD2

cdr3_aa: CASSFRTGELFF
cdr3_nt: TGTGCCAGCAGTTTTAGAACCGGGGAGCTGTTTTTT
j_call: TRBJ2-2
clone_size: few
v_call: TRBV27
d_call: .

cdr3_aa: CASSRQGKASWSYNSPLHF
cdr3_nt: TGTGCCAGCAGTCGACAGGGGAAGGCCTCTTGGTCCTATAATTCACCCCTCCACTTT
j_call: TRBJ1-6
clone_size: .
v_call: TRBV2
d_call: TRBD1

cdr3_aa: CASSYLKRTGISYEQYF
cdr3_nt: TGTGCCAGCAGTTACTTAAAGCGGACAGGAATCTCCTACGAGCAGTACTTC
j_call: TRBJ2-7
clone_size: .
v_call: TRBV6-2/TRBV6-3
d_call: TRBD1

cdr3_aa: CASSRRGYEQYF
cdr3_nt: TGTGCCAGCAGCCGACGGGGTTACGAGCAGTACTTC
j_call: TRBJ2-7
clone_size: few
v_call: TRBV7-2
d_call: .

cdr3_aa: CASSHRTSPNTGELFF
cdr3_nt: TGTGCCAGCAGCCATCGAACTAGCCCGAACACCGGGGAGCTGTTTTTT
j_call: TRBJ2-2
clone_size: .
v_call: TRBV14
d_call: .

cdr3_aa: CASSQSDRGHTEAFF
cdr3_nt: TGTGCCAGCAGCCAATCGGACAGGGGGCATACTGAAGCTTTCTTT
j_call: TRBJ1-1
clone_size: .
v_call: TRBV3-1/TRBV3-2
d_call: TRBD1

cdr3_aa: CAWSGGTGKSLHF
cdr3_nt: TGTGCCTGGAGCGGCGGGACAGGGAAATCCCTCCACTTT
j_call: TRBJ1-6
clone_size: .
v_call: TRBV30
d_call: TRBD1

cdr3_aa: CASSLKRVDEQFF
cdr3_nt: TGTGCCAGCAGTTTAAAGAGGGTCGATGAGCAGTTCTTC
j_call: TRBJ2-1
clone_size: .
v_call: TRBV12-3/TRBV12-4
d_call: .

cdr3_aa: CASSSSYEQYF
cdr3_nt: TGTGCCAGCAGCTCATCCTACGAGCAGTACTTC
j_call: TRBJ2-7
clone_size: .
v_call: TRBV5-4
d_call: .

cdr3_aa: CSGASDEQFF
cdr3_nt: TGCAGTGGCGCTAGCGATGAGCAGTTCTTC
j_call: TRBJ2-1
clone_size: .
v_call: TRBV20-1
d_call: .

cdr3_aa: CASSFTGINTEAFF
cdr3_nt: TGTGCCAGCAGTTTCACAGGGATTAACACTGAAGCTTTCTTT
j_call: TRBJ1-1
clone_size: .
v_call: TRBV6-5
d_call: .

cdr3_aa: CASRSGGFLHF
cdr3_nt: TGCGCCAGCAGGTCTGGGGGGTTCCTCCACTTT
j_call: TRBJ1-6
clone_size: .
v_call: TRBV23-1
d_call: .

cdr3_aa: CASSPLWGEANNEQFF
cdr3_nt: TGTGCCAGCAGTCCGCTCTGGGGGGAGGCCAACAATGAGCAGTTCTTC
j_call: TRBJ2-1
clone_size: .
v_call: TRBV6-2/TRBV6-3
d_call: .

cdr3_aa: CASSPIGLGFNEQFF
cdr3_nt: TGTGCCAGCAGCCCTATAGGACTAGGATTCAATGAGCAGTTCTTC
j_call: TRBJ2-1
clone_size: .
v_call: TRBV7-2
d_call: TRBD2

cdr3_aa: CASSRNRDRPYTEAFF
cdr3_nt: TGTGCCAGCAGTCGAAACCGGGACAGGCCTTACACTGAAGCTTTCTTT
j_call: TRBJ1-1
clone_size: .
v_call: TRBV7-2
d_call: TRBD1

cdr3_aa: CASSPPRAGEGDEQFF
cdr3_nt: TGTGCCAGCTCACCACCGAGAGCGGGAGAGGGGGATGAGCAGTTCTTC
j_call: TRBJ2-1
clone_size: few
v_call: TRBV18
d_call: TRBD2

cdr3_aa: CASRTQGAIDTQYF
cdr3_nt: TGTGCCAGTCGAACACAGGGGGCTATAGATACGCAGTATTTT
j_call: TRBJ2-3
clone_size: .
v_call: TRBV19
d_call: TRBD1

cdr3_aa: CASRNREGTDQPQHF
cdr3_nt: TGTGCCAGCAGGAACCGGGAGGGAACGGATCAGCCCCAGCATTTT
j_call: TRBJ1-5
clone_size: .
v_call: TRBV6-5
d_call: .

cdr3_aa: CASSQDIGGHYGYTF
cdr3_nt: TGTGCCAGCAGCCAAGATATAGGGGGTCACTATGGCTACACCTTC
j_call: TRBJ1-2
clone_size: .
v_call: TRBV3-1/TRBV3-2
d_call: .

cdr3_aa: CASSHGPRGEETQYF
cdr3_nt: TGTGCCAGCAGCCATGGACCCAGGGGCGAAGAGACCCAGTACTTC
j_call: TRBJ2-5
clone_size: .
v_call: TRBV7-9
d_call: .

cdr3_aa: CASSIGQDFGEQFF
cdr3_nt: TGCGCCAGCAGCATAGGACAGGATTTCGGTGAGCAGTTCTTC
j_call: TRBJ2-1
clone_size: .
v_call: TRBV5-1
d_call: TRBD1

cdr3_aa: CASSQVAGSSQETQYF
cdr3_nt: TGTGCCAGCAGCCAAGTGGCCGGGAGTAGTCAAGAGACCCAGTACTTC
j_call: TRBJ2-5
clone_size: .
v_call: TRBV14
d_call: .

cdr3_aa: CASREQGVQPQHF
cdr3_nt: TGTGCCAGCAGAGAACAGGGGGTGCAGCCCCAGCATTTT
j_call: TRBJ1-5
clone_size: .
v_call: TRBV2
d_call: TRBD1

cdr3_aa: CASSPRGRGVDGYTF
cdr3_nt: TGTGCCAGCAGCCCCAGGGGCAGGGGAGTAGATGGCTACACCTTC
j_call: TRBJ1-2
clone_size: .
v_call: TRBV11-2
d_call: .

cdr3_aa: CASSLNRGQGTDTQYF
cdr3_nt: TGCGCCAGCAGCTTGAATCGCGGACAGGGCACAGATACGCAGTATTTT
j_call: TRBJ2-3
clone_size: once
v_call: TRBV5-1
d_call: TRBD1

cdr3_aa: CASSLGSSASGSTDTQYF
cdr3_nt: TGCGCCAGCAGCTTGGGGTCGTCGGCTAGCGGGAGTACAGATACGCAGTATTTT
j_call: TRBJ2-3
clone_size: .
v_call: TRBV5-1
d_call: TRBD2

cdr3_aa: CASSLDRLTGELFF
cdr3_nt: TGTGCCAGCAGCCTTGACAGGCTGACCGGGGAGCTGTTTTTT
j_call: TRBJ2-2
clone_size: once
v_call: TRBV11-2
d_call: .

cdr3_aa: CASSLGGQPNTEAFF
cdr3_nt: TGTGCCAGCAGTTTGGGCGGGCAGCCGAACACTGAAGCTTTCTTT
j_call: TRBJ1-1
clone_size: .
v_call: TRBV27
d_call: .

cdr3_aa: CASTIDRGRGYTF
cdr3_nt: TGTGCCAGCACCATAGACAGGGGGCGCGGCTACACCTTC
j_call: TRBJ1-2
clone_size: .
v_call: TRBV28
d_call: TRBD1

cdr3_aa: CASSSPHGRAYEQYF
cdr3_nt: TGTGCCAGCAGTTCCCCGCACGGGAGAGCCTACGAGCAGTACTTC
j_call: TRBJ2-7
clone_size: .
v_call: TRBV28
d_call: .

cdr3_aa: CASSGQLGGSYEQYF
cdr3_nt: TGTGCCAGTAGCGGACAGCTCGGCGGGAGCTACGAGCAGTACTTC
j_call: TRBJ2-7
clone_size: .
v_call: TRBV19
d_call: .

cdr3_aa: CASSPSGTARSSYEQYF
cdr3_nt: TGCGCCAGCAGCCCCTCAGGGACAGCAAGGAGCTCCTACGAGCAGTACTTC
j_call: TRBJ2-7
clone_size: .
v_call: TRBV5-1
d_call: TRBD1